The 32 T cell receptor beta chains reported below all come from one sample, sequenced in a study of T cells in women clearing cervical HPV infection. The table came from immunoSEQ multiplex PCR; TCRdb's copy has only in-frame clones and leaves some out. The sample spans 30,000 to 40,000 clones; the ten largest clones claim under 7%. Material for sequencing was blood buffy coat. The receptor set was obtained from a woman aged 18 to 75 with a cervical HPV16 infection that either progressed to CIN3+ or cleared (not recorded which).

Concerning this clone: The read ends 3 residues shy of where the CDR3 ends; the end is completed using the germline J gene. The chain has TRBV7-9 and TRBJ2-1; 12 bases agree with TRBD1. The CDR3 runs 14 residues. The germline V gene has CDR1 SEHNR and CDR2 FQNEAQ (reference sequence). Germline trimming cut 5 bases from V and 9 bases from J; bases unmatched to any gene: 5. CDR3 region: CASSHEGQGAEQFF. Incomplete CDR3 DNA: TGTGCCAGCAGCCATGAGGGACAGGGGGCTGAG. Using reference TRBV7-9 and TRBJ2-1 for the parts outside the CDR3, the full variable domain is DTGVSQNPRHKITKRGQNVTFRCDPISEHNRLYWYRQTLGQGPEFLTYFQNEAQLEKSRLLSDRFSAERPKGSFSTLEIQRTEQGDSAMYLCASSHEGQGAEQFFGPGTRLTVL.

On this clone itself: The read falls 3 residues short of the CDR3 end, and the missing part is taken from the germline J gene. The sample has other DNA sequences that encode this CDR3 too. J is TRBJ2-3 and V is TRBV7-3; 8 nucleotides align to TRBD2. Germline lookup yields CDR1 SGHTA and CDR2 FQGTGA. The CDR3 is 15 amino acids. J was trimmed by 4 bases and V by 5 bases; bases with no gene match: 8. The CDR3 here is CASSPGGGSADTQYF. Incomplete CDR3 DNA: TGTGCCAGCAGCCCGGGGGGGGGCTCGGCAGATACG.

A word on this clone: The junction and the germline gene differ at one end; a read error may be behind it. The CDR3 goes on 3 residues after the read ends, and that part is filled in from the germline J gene. The chain combines TRBV7-9 with TRBJ2-3; no definite D call. Germline-derived CDR1 and CDR2 are SEHNR and FQNEAQ (reference sequence). This CDR3 is built from 15 residues. The part of the CDR3 DNA that was read is TGTGCCAGCAGCTCACCTCGAGCCAGCGCAGATGCG. Its translation is CASSSPRASADA. The entire CDR3 sequence reads CASSSPRASADAQYF.

The CDR3: CASSPDAGGVQPQYF. The sequenced part of the CDR3 DNA is TGTGCCAGCAGCCCCGACGCGGGGGGAGTTCAGCCG. V is TRBV7-2 and J is TRBJ2-3; 8 nucleotides agree with TRBD2. The read ends 3 residues before the CDR3 terminus; that terminus is restored from the germline J gene. CDR3 length: 15 residues. CDR1 is SGHTA and CDR2 is FQGNSA in the germline V gene. Complete variable domain (other parts from reference TRBV7-2 and TRBJ2-3): GAGVSQSPSNKVTEKGKDVELRCDPISGHTALYWYRQSLGQGLEFLIYFQGNSAPDKSGLPSDRFSAERTGGSVSTLTIQRTQQEDSAVYLCASSPDAGGVQPQYFGPGTRLTVL.

Concerning this clone itself: Coverage ceases 3 residues before the CDR3 finishes, and the germline J gene fills in the end. The chain joins TRBV10-3 to TRBJ1-1; D gene uncertain. The CDR3 has 13 residues. V was clipped by 3 bases and J by 2 bases, with 7 bases between them. From germline, CDR1 is ENHRY and CDR2 SYGVKD. The sequenced part of the CDR3 DNA is TGTGCCATCAGTGATCTGTTAAACACTGAA. It yields the protein CAISDLLNTE. The whole CDR3 reads CAISDLLNTEAFF.

Comment on this clone: The read finishes 3 residues shy of the CDR3 end, and the germline J gene is used to complete it. This chain joins TRBV20-1 and TRBJ1-1; unclear D gene. V was shortened by 1 base and J by 3 bases, with 12 bases between the two germline ends. The CDR3 has 14 amino acids. Germline lookup yields CDR1 DFQATT and CDR2 SNEGSKA (reference sequence). The CDR3 bases that were read are TGCAGTGCTAGAGGTGGAGGTCGGGACACTGAA. This sequence encodes CSARGGGRDTE. The entire CDR3 protein reads CSARGGGRDTEAFF.

About this clone itself: The read finishes 3 residues shy of the CDR3 end, and the germline J gene is used to complete it. The J gene is TRBJ1-1, the V gene TRBV5-1; 7 nucleotides agree with TRBD1. The V segment lost 3 bases and the J segment 0 bases; nucleotides outside the gene matches: 2. The CDR3 runs 14 residues. Germline lookup yields CDR1 SGHRS and CDR2 YFSETQ. This CDR3 reads CASSSTGVNTEAFF. The CDR3 DNA, read in part, is TGCGCCAGCAGCTCAACAGGGGTGAACACTGAA.

With respect to this clone: The read terminates 3 residues before the CDR3 end, so the remaining end is supplied by the germline J gene. The chain has TRBV7-6 and TRBJ2-5; the match to TRBD2 covers 8 bases. V lost 7 bases, J lost 4 bases, and 8 bases stayed unmatched. Germline CDR1 is SGHVS and CDR2 is FNYEAQ. This CDR3 has 14 amino acids. CDR3: CASTPAGVSETQYF. The covered CDR3 bases are TGTGCCAGCACCCCAGCGGGAGTGTCAGAGACC. The full variable domain, its missing parts supplied by reference TRBV7-6 and TRBJ2-5, is GAGVSQSPRYKVTKRGQDVALRCDPISGHVSLYWYRQALGQGPEFLTYFNYEAQQDKSGLPNDRFSAERPEGSISTLTIQRTEQRDSAMYRCASTPAGVSETQYFGPGTRLLVL.

A note on this clone: The observed sequence ends 3 residues before the CDR3 terminus, with the missing tail filled in from the germline J gene. The chain uses TRBV7-9 and TRBJ1-1; 7 bases match TRBD1. Germline V CDR1 and CDR2: SEHNR, FQNEAQ (reference sequence). The CDR3 runs 15 residues. V trimming: 5 bases; J trimming: 0 bases; junction bases outside the gene matches: 6. The covered CDR3 bases are TGTGCCAGCAGCCAAGGACAGGCGTTGAACACTGAA. This translates into CASSQGQALNTE. The entire CDR3 reads CASSQGQALNTEAFF. Variable domain in full (rest from reference TRBV7-9 and TRBJ1-1): DTGVSQNPRHKITKRGQNVTFRCDPISEHNRLYWYRQTLGQGPEFLTYFQNEAQLEKSRLLSDRFSAERPKGSFSTLEIQRTEQGDSAMYLCASSQGQALNTEAFFGQGTRLTVV.

As to this clone: The read terminates 3 residues before the CDR3 end, so the remaining end is supplied by the germline J gene. The chain recombines TRBV19 with TRBJ2-2, with TRBD2 matching 7 bases. Germline V lookup: CDR1 LNHDA, CDR2 SQIVND (reference sequence). The CDR3 covers 15 residues. This chain's CDR3 is CASSTPDGTNEKLFF. CDR3 DNA (partial): TGTGCCAGTAGCACCCCTGACGGGACTAATGAAAAG.

In regard to this clone: Read sequence stops 3 residues before the CDR3 end, and the germline J gene provides the missing end. This sequence joins TRBV10-3 and TRBJ1-5; the D gene is possibly TRBD1 (5 bases). From germline, CDR1 is ENHRY and CDR2 SYGVKD. The CDR3 spans 15 residues. V lost 8 bases and J lost 7, with 21 bases in between. The CDR3 loop is CAISPSGLGEQPQHF. Partial CDR3 DNA: TGTGCCATCTCACCATCGGGACTCGGCGAGCAGCCC.

A word on this clone: The read ends 3 residues early relative to the CDR3; the germline J gene fills the gap. V gene TRBV30 combines with J gene TRBJ2-1, with 8 positions matching TRBD1. The J segment lost 4 bases and the V segment lost 5 bases, leaving 10 bases of the junction unmatched. The V gene's germline CDR1 is GTSNPN and CDR2 SVGIG (reference sequence). The CDR3 totals 15 residues. This chain's CDR3 is CAWVVPGQAYNEQFF. The CDR3 bases that were read are TGTGCCTGGGTGGTCCCGGGACAGGCATACAATGAG.

For this clone: The read ends 3 residues early relative to the CDR3; the germline J gene fills the gap. J is TRBJ1-4 and V is TRBV5-1, with 7 bases identical to TRBD1. V shed 4 bases, J shed 8 bases, and the junction held 5 bases outside the gene matches. The germline CDR1 and CDR2 sequences are SGHRS and YFSETQ. The CDR3 runs 13 residues. CDR3: CASSAGGGEKLFF. The CDR3 bases that were read are TGCGCCAGCAGCGCAGGGGGAGGAGAAAAA.

On this clone: The read halts 3 residues ahead of the CDR3 end, with the missing end drawn from the germline J gene. The chain links TRBV5-1 to TRBJ1-6, with TRBD1 as a possible D gene (5 bases). V was trimmed by 0 bases and J by 10 bases, leaving 14 bases between them. The CDR3 has 15 residues. Looked up from germline, CDR1 is SGHRS and CDR2 is YFSETQ. The part of the CDR3 DNA that was read is TGCGCCAGCAGCTTGGGGGCAGGGAGTTACTCACCC. It codes for CASSLGAGSYSP. The full CDR3 sequence reads CASSLGAGSYSPLHF.

The part of the CDR3 DNA that was read is TGCAGCGTTGGGCAGAACCAAGAGACC. Translated: CSVGQNQET. The whole CDR3 is CSVGQNQETQYF. The V and J genes are TRBV29-1 and TRBJ2-5, with unresolved D. The read stops 3 residues short of the end of the CDR3; the missing end is completed from the germline J gene. From germline, CDR1 is SQVTM and CDR2 ANQGSEA. The CDR3 covers 12 residues. V lost 4 bases to trimming and J lost 0 bases, with 6 bases between them.

About this clone: The DNA ends 3 residues before the CDR3 does, and the rest of the CDR3 is filled in from the germline J gene. The chain couples TRBV7-3 to TRBJ2-1; D not certain. Trimming pared 5 bases from V and 3 bases from J, leaving 17 bases between. The germline V gene has CDR1 SGHTA and CDR2 FQGTGA. The CDR3 extends over 16 amino acids. The DNA read from the CDR3 is TGTGCCAGCAGCCTAAATTTAGCCCCACGCTACAATGAG. Protein product: CASSLNLAPRYNE. The full CDR3 protein reads CASSLNLAPRYNEQFF.

As to this clone: The CDR3 extends 3 residues past the end of the read, so its final part is completed from the germline J gene. The chain links TRBV19 to TRBJ1-2; D is undetermined. The germline V gene has CDR1 LNHDA and CDR2 SQIVND (reference sequence). The CDR3 has 14 amino acids. The CDR3 is CASSISLALNDYTF. The DNA read from the CDR3 is TGTGCCAGTAGTATATCCCTAGCGCTGAACGAC.

In regard to this clone: The read is 3 residues too short to cover the CDR3 end, so that end is filled in from the germline J gene. The chain employs TRBV11-2 and TRBJ2-7; 8 bases are shared with TRBD2. CDR3 size: 14 residues. J lost 3 bases, V lost 3 bases, and 4 bases had no gene match. Germline V gene data show CDR1 as SGHAT and CDR2 as FQNNGV. CDR3 sequence: CASSLGLEGYEQYF. Partial CDR3 DNA: TGTGCCAGCAGCTTGGGACTAGAGGGCTACGAG.

Turning to this clone: The read stops 3 residues short of the end of the CDR3; the missing end is completed from the germline J gene. The chain uses TRBV27 and TRBJ2-3; D ambiguous. V shed 2 bases and J shed 4 bases, with 7 bases lying between them. CDR3 size: 13 residues. The V gene's germline CDR1 is MNHEY and CDR2 SMNVEV (reference sequence). CDR3 DNA, as far as it was read: TGTGCCAGCAGTTTACAGATGGCAGATACG. Encoded protein: CASSLQMADT. The whole CDR3 is CASSLQMADTQYF.

In regard to this clone: The read comes to an end 3 residues before the CDR3 does, leaving the germline J gene to fill in the end. This chain connects TRBV6-2 or TRBV6-3 to TRBJ2-3, with D maybe TRBD2 (5 bases). CDR1 is MNHEY and CDR2 is SVGEGT in the germline V gene. CDR3 size: 14 residues. CDR3 sequence reads: CASSPRTDLWTQYF. The sequenced part of the CDR3 DNA is TGTGCCAGCAGTCCCCGGACTGACCTATGGACG.

Comments on this clone: The CDR3 end falls 3 residues outside the read, so it is completed with the germline J gene. The chain recombines TRBV19 with TRBJ2-1, with 8 bases that match TRBD2. The CDR3 totals 14 residues. The V gene end was trimmed by 1 base and the J gene end by 6 bases; junction bases not matched to a gene: 2. Germline lookup yields CDR1 LNHDA and CDR2 SQIVND (reference sequence). The CDR3 sequence: CASSIGLAGNEQFF. The part of the CDR3 DNA that was read is TGTGCCAGTAGTATAGGTCTAGCGGGCAATGAG.

Concerning this clone: The read falls 3 residues short of the CDR3 end, and the missing part is taken from the germline J gene. This chain uses TRBV30 with TRBJ1-2, with a possible D match to TRBD1 (5 bases). The V end was cut by 6 bases, the J end by 5 bases, with 10 bases between. The CDR3 is made up of 11 amino acids. Per the germline V gene, CDR1 is GTSNPN and CDR2 is SVGIG (reference sequence). The CDR3 sequence is CACQTEYGYTF. CDR3 DNA (partial): TGTGCCTGCCAGACAGAGTATGGC.

About this clone itself: Read coverage stops 3 residues before the CDR3 terminus; the germline J gene supplies the remainder. This chain joins TRBV6-1 and TRBJ1-1; D call uncertain. Germline CDR1 and CDR2: MNHNS and SASEGT. This CDR3 comprises 16 residues. Trimming cost V 3 bases and J 0 bases, with 14 bases left between them. The CDR3 region is CASSDPLRLVNTEAFF. The covered CDR3 bases are TGTGCCAGCAGTGATCCCCTACGCCTCGTGAACACTGAA.

On this clone: The read is 3 residues too short to cover the CDR3 end, so that end is filled in from the germline J gene. The chain employs TRBV20-1 and TRBJ1-1; TRBD1 matches at 11 bases. Germline V gene lookup returns CDR1 DFQATT and CDR2 SNEGSKA (reference sequence). CDR3 length: 14 amino acids. V dropped 5 bases and J dropped 5; count of bases not matched to a gene: 7. The covered CDR3 bases are TGCAGTGCTGACGGACAGGGGGCAGGAACTGAA. Residues: CSADGQGAGTE. The full CDR3 sequence reads CSADGQGAGTEAFF.

Of note for this clone: The CDR3 end is not reached by the read, which stops 3 residues before it; the germline J gene fills it in. The chain is built from TRBV5-1 and TRBJ2-3; the D gene could be TRBD1 or TRBD2 (5 bases each). V gave up 5 bases and J gave up 3 bases, with 16 bases separating them. Germline-derived CDR1 and CDR2 are SGHRS and YFSETQ. This CDR3 region has 15 residues. CDR3 amino acids: CASSPDLGETDTQYF. Incomplete CDR3 DNA: TGCGCCAGCAGTCCGGACCTAGGGGAGACAGATACG.

As for this clone: The CDR3 end is not reached by the read, which stops 3 residues before it; the germline J gene fills it in. The chain combines TRBV28 with TRBJ2-7; 13 positions match TRBD2. The V and J ends lost 6 bases and 4 bases, in that order; junction bases with no gene match: 9. CDR1 and CDR2 (germline): MDHEN, SYDVKM. This CDR3 has 16 residues. The CDR3 DNA, read in part, is TGTGCCAGCAGCCCCCCGGGACTAGCGGGATTATACGAG. Protein sequence: CASSPPGLAGLYE. The entire CDR3 reads CASSPPGLAGLYEQYF.

With respect to this clone: The junction shows a germline mismatch at one end, possibly a read error. Sequencing ends 3 residues short of the CDR3 end; the germline J gene provides the rest. Other DNA sequences in this specimen translate into the identical CDR3. This rearrangement joins TRBV5-6 to TRBJ1-3, with D possibly matching TRBD1 (5 bases). The CDR3 sequence is 15 residues long. Per germline, CDR1 SGHDT and CDR2 YYEEEE. The CDR3 sequence: CASSLWGSPGNTIYF. CDR3 DNA, as far as it was read: TGTGCCAGCAGCTTGTGGGGCAGTCCTGGAAACACA.

As concerns this clone: The CDR3 is cut off 3 residues early in the read; its end comes from the germline J gene. The J gene is TRBJ1-2, the V gene TRBV2, with D possibly matching TRBD1 (6 bases). Germline assignment: CDR1 SNHLY and CDR2 FYNNEI. V was trimmed by 6 bases and J by 4 bases, leaving 12 bases between them. CDR3 size: 13 residues. This CDR3 is CASSEGGLYGYTF. The sequenced part of the CDR3 DNA is TGTGCCAGCAGCGAGGGGGGGCTCTATGGC.

This clone is called medium-sized based on its frequency. The read terminates 3 residues ahead of where the CDR3 ends, so the germline J gene completes it. This rearrangement joins TRBV2 to TRBJ2-1; D is uncertain. The length of the CDR3 is 13 residues. Germline loops: CDR1 SNHLY, CDR2 FYNNEI. The V end was cut by 7 bases, the J end by 4 bases, with 11 bases between. The part of the CDR3 DNA that was read is TGTGCCAGCAAGGTTGCCCTTTACAATGAG. As protein: CASKVALYNE. The whole CDR3 sequence is CASKVALYNEQFF.

Regarding this clone: The CDR3 end lies 3 residues beyond the end of the read and is filled in from the germline J gene. The chain combines TRBV7-2 with TRBJ2-7; 7 bases match TRBD2. The J segment lost 2 bases and the V segment lost 5 bases, leaving 6 bases of the junction unmatched. The germline gives CDR1 SGHTA, CDR2 FQGNSA. The CDR3 spans 14 residues. The part of the CDR3 DNA that was read is TGTGCCAGCAGCCCCGGACTAGGGGCCTACGAG. Translation: CASSPGLGAYE. The full CDR3 reads CASSPGLGAYEQYF.

As regards this clone: The observed sequence ends 3 residues before the CDR3 terminus, with the missing tail filled in from the germline J gene. The rearrangement links TRBV28 to TRBJ1-1; 7 bases match TRBD1. Trimming removed 6 bases from V and 7 bases from J; junction bases left unmatched: 2. CDR3 length equals 11 residues. Germline V gene lookup returns CDR1 MDHEN and CDR2 SYDVKM. The sequenced CDR3 bases are TGTGCCAGCAGAGGGACAGATGAA. It is translated as CASRGTDE. In full, the CDR3 reads CASRGTDEAFF.

With respect to this clone: The read comes to an end 3 residues before the CDR3 does, leaving the germline J gene to fill in the end. The chain has TRBV28 and TRBJ2-3; 8 positions agree with TRBD2. V was clipped by 8 bases and J by 1 base; unmatched bases: 14. CDR3 length: 17 amino acids. Germline assignment: CDR1 MDHEN and CDR2 SYDVKM. CDR3 protein: CASRPSSGGGGTDTQYF. The DNA read from the CDR3 is TGTGCCAGCCGCCCCTCGAGCGGGGGCGGGGGCACAGATACG.